This T cell receptor (beta chain) stems from a study of cytotoxic CD8 clonotypes in ibrutinib-treated CLL. As for the study in general: On average, about 97,000 productive rearrangements and around 260,000 productive templates per sample.

The protocol was immunoSEQ multiplex PCR, while the TCRdb copy is restricted to in-frame clones and leaves out a portion. The table has just over 200,000 clones, 60% to 80% seen once. With regard to this clone: Antigen unknown.

The study, taken as a whole, reports: Clonality was higher at ibrutinib response and returned toward baseline at progression. At the start, clonality exceeded age-matched healthy donors and followed circulating CD8+ T-cell counts.

Per the germline V gene, CDR1 is MDHEN and CDR2 is SYDVKM. The germline V and J ends were trimmed by 8 bases and 4 bases, with 17 bases remaining between them. The CDR3 totals 14 residues. The rearrangement joins TRBV28 to TRBJ1-1; D gene uncertain. The sequence was obtained from a human donor with chronic lymphocytic leukemia. The starting material was PBMCs, obtained after 12 months of ibrutinib treatment. CDR3 loop: CASAHELGITEAFF. DNA for the CDR3: TGTGCCAGCGCTCACGAGCTGGGGATCACTGAAGCTTTCTTT.